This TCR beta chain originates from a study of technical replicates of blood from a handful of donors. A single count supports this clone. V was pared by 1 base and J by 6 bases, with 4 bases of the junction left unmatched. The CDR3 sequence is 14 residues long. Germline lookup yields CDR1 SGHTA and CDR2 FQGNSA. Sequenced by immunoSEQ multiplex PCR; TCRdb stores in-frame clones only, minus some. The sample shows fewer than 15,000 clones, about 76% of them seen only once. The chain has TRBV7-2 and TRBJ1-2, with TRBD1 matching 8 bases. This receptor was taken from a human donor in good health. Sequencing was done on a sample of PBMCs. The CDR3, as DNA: TGTGCCAGCAGCTTAGAGGACAGGGAGGATGGCTACACCTTC. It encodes CASSLEDREDGYTF.